The next 2 T cell receptor beta chains were all read from a single sample in a study of radiotherapy plus CTLA-4 blockade in lung cancer. The protocol was immunoSEQ multiplex PCR, while the TCRdb copy is restricted to in-frame clones and leaves out a portion. The sample has approximately 77,000 clones, approximately 84% seen once. The sequences come from peripheral blood, collected from a patient treated with radiotherapy plus ipilimumab. The origin of the receptors is a human donor with non-small cell lung cancer who had stable disease on radiotherapy plus ipilimumab.

V usage is TRBV6-1 and J usage is TRBJ2-7; 9 bases align to TRBD2. Germline values: CDR1 MNHNS, CDR2 SASEGT. The CDR3 has 15 residues. V trimming: 4 bases; J trimming: 0 bases; junction bases outside the gene matches: 4. The CDR3 DNA is TGTGCCAGCAGTGCGACTAGCGGAAGCTCCTACGAGCAGTACTTC. This codes for CASSATSGSSYEQYF.

The chain recombines TRBV5-1 with TRBJ2-7; 7 bases agree with TRBD1. The CDR3 is 14 amino acids. Germline CDR1 and CDR2: SGHRS and YFSETQ. V gave up 4 bases and J gave up 6 bases; unmatched junction bases: 10. The chain's CDR3 is CASSLQGNEREQYF. The DNA of the CDR3 is TGCGCCAGCAGCCTACAGGGGAATGAGCGCGAGCAGTACTTC.